This paragraph covers one TCR beta chain sequence. No antigen is known for it. This record belongs to a study of cytomegalovirus exposure and HLA in healthy donors. With 3 bases removed from V and 13 bases from J, the gap between germline ends came to 18 bases. The CDR3 has 12 residues. Germline loops: CDR1 GTSNPN, CDR2 SVGIG (reference sequence). Findings of the study overall: Later work showed greater clonal expansion in HLA-associated TCR beta chains than in equally common others. The study designated fewer than 200 TCR beta chains cytomegalovirus-associated. Several of the most significant clusters were apparently associated with common viral pathogens in a later analysis. Exclusion as indistinguishable affected some V segments, including TRBV6-2 and TRBV6-3.

PCR amplification relied on 60 Vbeta primers (plus 13 Jbeta primers). The table came from immunoSEQ multiplex PCR; TCRdb's copy has only in-frame clones and leaves some out. The data hold roughly 220,000 clones, with around 85% observed a single time. Material: PBMCs. The rearrangement uses TRBV30 and TRBJ1-2, with TRBD1 as a possible D gene (5 bases). This clonotype was sampled from a man in his fifties or sixties in good health and CMV-seronegative. Here the CDR3 DNA reads TGTGCCTGGAGCCTTCGGGGGGATGGAGGCACCTTC. Its translation is CAWSLRGDGGTF.